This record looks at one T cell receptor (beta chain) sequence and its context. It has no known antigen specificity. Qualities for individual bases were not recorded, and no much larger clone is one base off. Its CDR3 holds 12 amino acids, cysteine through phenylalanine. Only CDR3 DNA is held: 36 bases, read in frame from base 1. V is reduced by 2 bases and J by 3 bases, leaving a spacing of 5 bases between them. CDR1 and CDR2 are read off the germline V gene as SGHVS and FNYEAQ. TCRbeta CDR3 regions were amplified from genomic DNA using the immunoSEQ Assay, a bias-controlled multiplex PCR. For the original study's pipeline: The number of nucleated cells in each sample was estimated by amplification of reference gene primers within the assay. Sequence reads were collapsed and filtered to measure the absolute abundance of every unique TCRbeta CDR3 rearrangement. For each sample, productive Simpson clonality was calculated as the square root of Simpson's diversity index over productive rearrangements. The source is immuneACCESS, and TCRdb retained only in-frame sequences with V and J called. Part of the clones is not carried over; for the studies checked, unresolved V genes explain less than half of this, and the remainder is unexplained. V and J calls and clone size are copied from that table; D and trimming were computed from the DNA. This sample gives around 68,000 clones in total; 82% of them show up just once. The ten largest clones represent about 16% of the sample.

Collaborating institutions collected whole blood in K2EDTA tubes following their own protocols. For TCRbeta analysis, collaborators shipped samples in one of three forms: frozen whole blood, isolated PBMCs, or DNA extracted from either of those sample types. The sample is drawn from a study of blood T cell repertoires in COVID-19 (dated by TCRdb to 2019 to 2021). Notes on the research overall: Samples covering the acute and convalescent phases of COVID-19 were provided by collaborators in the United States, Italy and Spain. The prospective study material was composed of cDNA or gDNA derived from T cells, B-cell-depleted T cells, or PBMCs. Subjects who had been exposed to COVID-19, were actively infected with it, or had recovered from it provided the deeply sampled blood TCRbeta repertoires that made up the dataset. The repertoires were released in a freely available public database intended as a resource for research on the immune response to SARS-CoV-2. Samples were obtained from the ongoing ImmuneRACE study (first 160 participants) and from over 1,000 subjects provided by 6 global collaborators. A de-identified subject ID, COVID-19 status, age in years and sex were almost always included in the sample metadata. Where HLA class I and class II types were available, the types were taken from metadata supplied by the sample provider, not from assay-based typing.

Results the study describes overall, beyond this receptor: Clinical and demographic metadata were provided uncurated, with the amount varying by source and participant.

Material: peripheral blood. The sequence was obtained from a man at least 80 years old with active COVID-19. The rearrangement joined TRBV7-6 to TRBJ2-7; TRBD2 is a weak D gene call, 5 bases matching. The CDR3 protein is CASSLRGYEQYF. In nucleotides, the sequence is TGTGCCAGCAGCTTACGGGGCTACGAGCAGTACTTC.